Shown below are 8 T cell receptor beta chains from a single sample sequenced in a study of blood T cell repertoires in COVID-19 (dated by TCRdb to the early 2020s). Libraries came from the immunoSEQ multiplex PCR assay. Drawn from immuneACCESS, this table holds only the in-frame rearrangements with V and J called that TCRdb kept. Clones are partly lost; checked studies trace under half to an unresolved V gene and leave the rest unexplained. For this sample there are approximately 410,000 clones; 86% appear just once. The top ten constitute 1.4% to 1.5% of the sample. The sequenced sample was peripheral blood. Receptors originate from a woman in her 30s with active or convalescent COVID-19.

This chain uses TRBV19 with TRBJ1-1; 7 bases map to TRBD1. With 5 bases clipped from V and 2 bases from J, the junction kept 8 bases outside the gene matches. Germline V gene sequence: CDR1 LNHDA, CDR2 SQIVND (reference sequence). The CDR3 has 15 amino acids. The chain's CDR3 is CASSANRGFNTEAFF. CDR3 DNA sequence: TGTGCCAGTAGTGCCAACAGGGGATTCAACACTGAAGCTTTCTTT.

This chain's CDR3 is CSASGSGNEQFF. The DNA of the CDR3 is TGCAGTGCTAGTGGTTCGGGCAATGAGCAGTTCTTC. This chain uses TRBV20-1 with TRBJ2-1; D unclear. V lost 3 bases and J 6 bases, leaving 9 bases between the germline ends. Germline CDR1 and CDR2: DFQATT and SNEGSKA (reference sequence). This CDR3 has 12 amino acids.

The V and J genes are TRBV3-1 (or the pseudogene TRBV3-2) and TRBJ2-5; 10 bases fit TRBD2. Germline values: CDR1 LGHDT, CDR2 YNNKEL (reference sequence). V lost 8 bases and J lost 5; bases outside the gene matches: 11. This CDR3 contains 15 residues. CDR3: CASWKAGGPLETQYF. CDR3 nucleotides: TGTGCCAGCTGGAAAGCGGGGGGGCCTCTGGAGACCCAGTACTTC.

The chain couples TRBV10-1 to TRBJ2-1, with 10 nucleotides matching TRBD2. Germline CDR1 reads WNHNN; CDR2 reads SYGVQD (reference sequence). The length of the CDR3 is 16 residues. Germline trimming cut 0 bases from V and 7 bases from J; bases unmatched to any gene: 6. The CDR3: CASSESERGGWNEQFF. The CDR3 nucleotides are TGCGCCAGCAGTGAGTCGGAGCGGGGGGGCTGGAATGAGCAGTTCTTC.

This clone was observed once. This rearrangement joins TRBV4-2 to TRBJ2-3; 8 bases agree with TRBD2. Germline CDR1 is LGHNA and CDR2 is YNFKEQ. The CDR3 spans 15 residues. V lost 0 bases and J lost 5; bases outside the gene matches: 4. CDR3 region: CASSQEIAGRDTQYF. The CDR3 coding sequence is TGTGCCAGCAGCCAAGAAATAGCGGGACGAGATACGCAGTATTTT.

The V call is TRBV5-1, the J call TRBJ1-2, with 8 bases fitting TRBD1. V lost 2 bases and J lost 7; bases outside the gene matches: 4. Germline V CDR1 and CDR2: SGHRS, YFSETQ. CDR3 length: 13 amino acids. The CDR3 protein is CASSLQGEGGYTF. In DNA, the CDR3 is TGCGCCAGCAGCTTACAGGGGGAAGGTGGCTACACCTTC.

CDR3 DNA sequence: TGTGCCAGCAGTTTATCCCCGGTCGTCGAAAAACTGTTTTTT. Amino acids: CASSLSPVVEKLFF. The chain links TRBV28 to TRBJ1-4; D is ambiguous. This CDR3 has 14 residues. Trimming left V 1 base short and J 8 bases short, with 11 bases between. From germline, CDR1 is MDHEN and CDR2 SYDVKM.

This chain uses TRBV5-1 with TRBJ2-7, with 9 bases fitting TRBD1. The length of the CDR3 is 14 residues. Germline V gene data show CDR1 as SGHRS and CDR2 as YFSETQ. V shed 6 bases and J 6 bases; nucleotides not matched to a gene: 10. Here the CDR3 reads CASKEGQGNREQYF. In nucleotides, the CDR3 is TGCGCCAGCAAGGAGGGACAGGGTAACCGCGAGCAGTACTTC.